Listed below are T cell receptor beta chains from one sample, sequenced in a study of T cell responses to AZD1222 COVID-19 vaccine. The protocol was immunoSEQ multiplex PCR, while the TCRdb copy is restricted to in-frame clones and leaves out a portion. Among about 140,000 clones listed, about nine tenths were seen once. Sequenced material: peripheral blood, taken 28 days after the second AZD1222 dose. These receptors were taken from an adult who received the AZD1222 COVID-19 vaccine. Both conserved end residues are part of each CDR3. A D gene is named only where the DNA matches it firmly. Part of the rows lack a size; the others show once, few, many or a class for expanded clones.

CDR3 length | J gene | clone size | V gene | D gene | CDR3 DNA | CDR3 protein
16 | TRBJ2-1 | NA | TRBV6-6 | NA | TGTGCCAGCAGTTACTTTACTTCCGGGGGTTACAATGAGCAGTTCTTC | CASSYFTSGGYNEQFF
16 | TRBJ1-2 | once | TRBV28 | TRBD1 | TGTGCCAGCAGGGACAGGGGGGAGAGACTGGGATATGGCTACACCTTC | CASRDRGERLGYGYTF
14 | TRBJ1-2 | NA | TRBV6-2/TRBV6-3 | NA | TGTGCCAGCAGTTATAATAACAGACTCTATGGCTACACCTTC | CASSYNNRLYGYTF
15 | TRBJ1-4 | once | TRBV14 | NA | TGTGCCAGCAGCCCCCCGATTGGGGCCTTTGGAAAACTGTTTTTT | CASSPPIGAFGKLFF
16 | TRBJ1-2 | NA | TRBV19 | NA | TGTGCCAGTAGTATAGACGGACAAAACCCTAACTATGGCTACACCTTC | CASSIDGQNPNYGYTF
13 | TRBJ2-1 | NA | TRBV2 | NA | TGTGCCACCGGAGACAGAGACTACAATGAGCAGTTCTTC | CATGDRDYNEQFF
13 | TRBJ2-1 | NA | TRBV7-9 | NA | TGTGCCAGCAGCCCCACGACGAGCAATGAGCAGTTCTTC | CASSPTTSNEQFF
15 | TRBJ2-7 | NA | TRBV4-1 | NA | TGCGCCAGCAGGCCAGCCGAAGGGGGGGCCTACGAGCAGTACTTC | CASRPAEGGAYEQYF
13 | TRBJ1-2 | NA | TRBV28 | TRBD1 | TGTGCCAGCAGTGGGACAGAGAACTATGGCTACACCTTC | CASSGTENYGYTF
16 | TRBJ2-6 | once | TRBV5-1 | NA | TGCGCCAGCAGCTCCAGGACCAGCTCTGGGGCCAACGTCCTGACTTTC | CASSSRTSSGANVLTF
13 | TRBJ1-6 | NA | TRBV18 | NA | TGTGCCAGCTCTCCCGGGGAGCAGTCACCCCTCCACTTT | CASSPGEQSPLHF
12 | TRBJ2-3 | NA | TRBV10-2 | NA | TGCGCCAGCAGTCCAAACACAGATACGCAGTATTTT | CASSPNTDTQYF
15 | TRBJ2-1 | NA | TRBV7-2 | TRBD2 | TGTGCCAGCAGCTTAAGTACTAGCGGTTTTCGTGAGCAGTTCTTC | CASSLSTSGFREQFF
13 | TRBJ2-5 | NA | TRBV7-2 | NA | TGTGCCAGCAGCTCCGAAGACCAAGAGACCCAGTACTTC | CASSSEDQETQYF
14 | TRBJ2-7 | NA | TRBV7-8 | NA | TGTGCCAGCAGCCCAGGGGACCGGGTCGACGAGCAGTACTTC | CASSPGDRVDEQYF
17 | TRBJ1-1 | NA | TRBV5-1 | TRBD1 | TGCGCCAGCAGCTTGGATGGGACAGGGTTCTCGGTCTCTGAAGCTTTCTTT | CASSLDGTGFSVSEAFF
15 | TRBJ2-2 | NA | TRBV5-6 | NA | TGTGCCAGCAGCGGGGTAGGGAGGAACACCGGGGAGCTGTTTTTT | CASSGVGRNTGELFF
13 | TRBJ1-5 | NA | TRBV5-4 | TRBD1 | TGTGCCAGCAGCACGGACAGGGATGAGCCCCAGCATTTT | CASSTDRDEPQHF
15 | TRBJ1-4 | NA | TRBV7-2 | NA | TGTGCCAGCAGCTTAGCTGGGGGATTTGACGAAAAACTGTTTTTT | CASSLAGGFDEKLFF
15 | TRBJ2-1 | NA | TRBV7-3 | TRBD2 | TGTGCCAGCAGCGAGAACAGCGGGAGATCGAATGAGCAGTTCTTC | CASSENSGRSNEQFF
14 | TRBJ1-2 | NA | TRBV7-9 | NA | TGTGCCAGCAGCTCGGCAGAATCTAACTATGGCTACACCTTC | CASSSAESNYGYTF
16 | TRBJ2-1 | NA | TRBV7-2 | NA | TGTGCCAGCAGCTTAATTCGTGTGGCCCAACTAAATGAGCAGTTCTTC | CASSLIRVAQLNEQFF
13 | TRBJ1-6 | once | TRBV12-3/TRBV12-4 | TRBD1 | TGTGCCAGCAGTTTTGGACAGGGTTCACCCCTCCACTTT | CASSFGQGSPLHF
15 | TRBJ2-2 | NA | TRBV6-5 | TRBD2 | TGTGCCAGCAGACCTACTAGCGTATCCGCCGGGGAGCTGTTTTTT | CASRPTSVSAGELFF
15 | TRBJ1-1 | once | TRBV2 | NA | TGTGCCAGCAGTGAAGAGGCGTCTTGGGGCTCCGAAGCTTTCTTT | CASSEEASWGSEAFF
15 | TRBJ1-1 | NA | TRBV18 | TRBD1 | TGTGCCAGCTCACCCCCCGATCGGGACAGCACTGAAGCTTTCTTT | CASSPPDRDSTEAFF
14 | TRBJ2-2 | NA | TRBV5-4 | NA | TGTGCCAGCAGCTTGTCCAGTAACACCGGGGAGCTGTTTTTT | CASSLSSNTGELFF
15 | TRBJ1-6 | NA | TRBV19 | NA | TGTGCCAGTAGTGTCACAGGGAACTCTAATTCACCCCTCCACTTT | CASSVTGNSNSPLHF
15 | TRBJ1-6 | NA | TRBV7-9 | NA | TGTGCCAGCAGCTCCCGGGGGGGGAATAATTCACCCCTCCACTTT | CASSSRGGNNSPLHF
13 | TRBJ1-1 | once | TRBV18 | NA | TGTGCCAGCTCACGGACCGAGAACACTGAAGCTTTCTTT | CASSRTENTEAFF
14 | TRBJ2-1 | NA | TRBV10-3 | TRBD2 | TGTGCCATCAGGGTAAGCGGGGGCACCAATGAGCAGTTCTTC | CAIRVSGGTNEQFF
17 | TRBJ1-3 | NA | TRBV7-8 | NA | TGTGCCAGCAGCTTGGGCCCAGGGACGGCATCTGGAAACACCATATATTTT | CASSLGPGTASGNTIYF
11 | TRBJ2-1 | NA | TRBV6-5 | NA | TGTGCGGGAGGGGGGTTCCGTGAGCAGTTCTTC | CAGGGFREQFF
14 | TRBJ1-1 | NA | TRBV10-2 | NA | TGCGCCAGCAGTGAGTCCGGGAGAAACACTGAAGCTTTCTTT | CASSESGRNTEAFF
16 | TRBJ1-6 | NA | TRBV5-1 | TRBD1 | TGCGCCAGCAGCTTAACAGGGGGCACCTATAATTCACCCCTCCACTTT | CASSLTGGTYNSPLHF
14 | TRBJ1-1 | once | TRBV5-4 | NA | TGTGCCAGCAGCCAGGGGCAGGTGGAGTCTGAAGCTTTCTTT | CASSQGQVESEAFF
15 | TRBJ1-1 | NA | TRBV18 | TRBD1 | TGTGCCAGCTCACCACCGACAGGGGTGAACACTGAAGCTTTCTTT | CASSPPTGVNTEAFF
16 | TRBJ1-4 | NA | TRBV28 | TRBD1 | TGTGCCAGCAGCTCCTTCACACAGGGGGAAATTGAAAAACTGTTTTTT | CASSSFTQGEIEKLFF
16 | TRBJ1-2 | NA | TRBV5-1 | TRBD1 | TGCGCCAGCAGCTTGGTGCGACAGGGGAACAACTATGGCTACACCTTC | CASSLVRQGNNYGYTF
14 | TRBJ1-2 | NA | TRBV7-2 | TRBD1 | TGTGCCAGCAGCTACATCGACAGGGACTATGGCTACACCTTC | CASSYIDRDYGYTF
13 | TRBJ1-2 | NA | TRBV24-1 | NA | TGTGCCACCAGTGAGAGAGGGGGCTATGGCTACACCTTC | CATSERGGYGYTF
13 | TRBJ1-1 | few | TRBV19 | NA | TGTGCCAGTAGTACTGGACGATTCCCTGAAGCTTTCTTT | CASSTGRFPEAFF
15 | TRBJ1-6 | NA | TRBV28 | NA | TGTGCCAGCAGTTTAGTTCCGGGTCCTAATTCACCCCTCCACTTT | CASSLVPGPNSPLHF
14 | TRBJ1-1 | NA | TRBV6-5 | NA | TGTGCCAGCAGTTACTTCGCGGTGAACACTGAAGCTTTCTTT | CASSYFAVNTEAFF
15 | TRBJ1-2 | NA | TRBV13 | NA | TGTGCCAGCAGCTTACTCCAGGTTCGGGGTGATGGCTACACCTTC | CASSLLQVRGDGYTF
16 | TRBJ1-2 | NA | TRBV7-9 | TRBD1 | TGTGCCAGCAGCTTAGGAGGGACAGGGAGGGACTATGGCTACACCTTC | CASSLGGTGRDYGYTF